These T cell receptor beta chains were read from a single sample in a study of identical twins. From the 5' RACE reads, TCRdb called clonotypes with MiXCR, one entry per CDR3 protein. Of around 530,000 distinct CDR3 sequences listed, about 15% are singletons. A further study also used this sample, focusing on yellow fever vaccine responses in identical twins.

The sequenced sample was CD4+ T cells sorted from blood. Every receptor here comes from a woman aged 18 to 35 in good health. The CDR3 runs from the conserved cysteine through the conserved F or W. Each record gives: J gene, D gene, clone size, V gene, CDR3 protein, CDR3 DNA. D genes are given only for firm matches. Clone size, where shown, is once, few, many, or a class for clones that have expanded.

>TRBJ2-4|.|few|TRBV5-1
CASSPIENQNIQYF
TGCGCCAGCAGCCCGATCGAAAATCAAAACATTCAGTACTTC
>TRBJ2-3|.|.|TRBV29-1
CSVEDLYTSTDTQYF
TGCAGCGTTGAAGATCTTTACACTAGCACAGATACGCAGTATTTT
>TRBJ2-6|.|once|TRBV28
CASSGISGANVLTF
TGTGCCAGTAGTGGTATCTCTGGGGCCAACGTCCTGACTTTC
>TRBJ2-1|TRBD1|few|TRBV10-3
CATTKGQGYNEQFF
TGTGCCACTACAAAGGGACAGGGATACAATGAGCAGTTCTTC
>TRBJ2-7|TRBD2|few|TRBV27
CASSYTGLRGAYEQYF
TGTGCCAGCAGTTACACGGGGCTACGGGGGGCCTACGAGCAGTACTTC
>TRBJ2-1|.|few|TRBV29-1
CSVVGGFLVRASRSYNEQFF
TGCAGCGTTGTGGGGGGCTTTCTCGTTAGAGCCAGCAGGTCCTACAATGAGCAGTTCTTC
>TRBJ2-5|.|.|TRBV11-1
CASSSPHRAGEHDGETQYF
TGTGCCAGCAGCTCCCCTCACAGGGCCGGAGAGCACGATGGAGAGACCCAGTACTTC
>TRBJ2-7|TRBD2|.|TRBV6-5
CASSYSSGTHSYEQYF
TGTGCCAGCAGTTACTCGAGCGGGACCCATTCCTACGAGCAGTACTTC
>TRBJ2-1|TRBD2|.|TRBV12-3/TRBV12-4
CASSFSREGEQFF
TGTGCCAGCAGTTTCTCGCGGGAGGGTGAGCAGTTCTTC
>TRBJ2-1|TRBD2|few|TRBV10-3
CAINREGNNEQFF
TGTGCCATCAACCGGGAGGGAAACAATGAGCAGTTCTTC
>TRBJ2-3|.|few|TRBV6-2/TRBV6-3
CASSRGLLDTQYF
TGTGCCAGCAGTCGGGGGCTGTTGGATACGCAGTATTTT
>TRBJ2-1|TRBD2|few|TRBV12-3/TRBV12-4
CASSVAGVVGNEQFF
TGTGCCAGCAGCGTAGCGGGAGTTGTAGGGAATGAGCAGTTCTTC
>TRBJ1-3|.|few|TRBV7-9
CASSLAESGNTIYF
TGTGCCAGCAGCTTGGCAGAATCCGGAAACACCATATATTTT
>TRBJ2-4|TRBD2|few|TRBV4-2
CASSQGLGGGTKNIQYF
TGTGCCAGCAGCCAAGGCCTGGGCGGGGGGACCAAAAACATTCAGTACTTC
>TRBJ1-5|.|.|TRBV7-2
CASSFPSGNQPQHF
TGTGCCAGCAGCTTCCCCAGTGGCAATCAGCCCCAGCATTTT
>TRBJ2-5|.|few|TRBV20-1
CSATGPRGETQYF
TGCAGTGCTACGGGACCGCGAGGGGAGACCCAGTACTTC
>TRBJ2-1|TRBD2|few|TRBV5-5
CASSLSGSSGTSFNEQFF
TGTGCCAGCAGCTTGTCTGGGTCTAGCGGGACTTCTTTCAATGAGCAGTTCTTC
>TRBJ2-7|TRBD2|.|TRBV5-1
CASSLEREMGEQYF
TGCGCCAGCAGCTTGGAGCGGGAGATGGGCGAGCAGTACTTC
>TRBJ2-1|TRBD2|.|TRBV7-9
CASSLLGLAGGEQFF
TGTGCCAGCAGCTTACTCGGACTAGCGGGAGGTGAGCAGTTCTTC
>TRBJ2-7|.|few|TRBV29-1
CSVSRANHPYEQYF
TGCAGCGTCTCCCGAGCCAACCACCCCTACGAGCAGTACTTC
>TRBJ2-7|TRBD1|few|TRBV28
CASSLGPGQYSSYEQYF
TGTGCCAGCAGTTTAGGACCGGGACAGTACAGCTCCTACGAGCAGTACTTC
>TRBJ2-4|TRBD1|few|TRBV20-1
CSARGQELLAKNIQYF
TGCAGTGCTAGGGGACAGGAGCTCCTAGCCAAAAACATTCAGTACTTC
>TRBJ2-7|.|.|TRBV5-1
CASSRGLLGEPTYEQYF
TGCGCCAGCAGCCGGGGACTCCTGGGGGAACCCACCTACGAGCAGTACTTC
>TRBJ2-1|TRBD2|.|TRBV6-1
CASRTLAGGSNEQFF
TGTGCCAGCAGGACCCTAGCGGGGGGGTCCAATGAGCAGTTCTTC
>TRBJ2-3|.|.|TRBV6-1
CASRRGVTDTQYF
TGTGCCAGCAGAAGGGGGGTGACAGATACGCAGTATTTT
>TRBJ2-4|TRBD2|.|TRBV12-3/TRBV12-4
CASSHREGLSYF
TGTGCCAGCAGCCATCGGGAGGGCCTTTCATACTTC
>TRBJ2-2|TRBD1|many|TRBV29-1
CSVGQGRTGELFF
TGCAGCGTCGGACAGGGTAGGACCGGGGAGCTGTTTTTT
>TRBJ1-1|.|.|TRBV19
CASSKRGNTEAFF
TGTGCCAGTAGTAAACGGGGTAACACTGAAGCTTTCTTT
>TRBJ2-1|TRBD2|many|TRBV3-1
CASSPLAGVLNNEQFF
TGTGCCAGCAGCCCCTTAGCGGGAGTCTTGAACAATGAGCAGTTCTTC
>TRBJ1-6|.|.|TRBV7-8
CASSLAPTTNSPLHF
TGTGCCAGCAGCTTAGCACCTACGACAAATTCACCCCTCCACTTT
>TRBJ2-3|TRBD1|.|TRBV28
CASSRHAGTGGLDTQYF
TGTGCCAGCAGTAGGCACGCCGGGACAGGGGGCCTGGATACGCAGTATTTT
>TRBJ2-2|.|.|TRBV6-1
CASKPPGEGPNLAGELFF
TGTGCCAGCAAGCCCCCCGGAGAAGGACCGAACCTTGCCGGGGAGCTGTTTTTT
>TRBJ2-1|.|.|TRBV7-7
CASSFREFNEQFF
TGTGCCAGCAGCTTCCGGGAGTTTAATGAGCAGTTCTTC
>TRBJ2-3|.|.|TRBV28
CASSHRTLSGTSHPNTQYF
TGTGCCAGCAGTCACCGAACCCTCTCCGGGACTTCTCACCCGAATACGCAGTATTTT
>TRBJ1-6|.|few|TRBV6-1
CAYRGGTSNSPLHF
TGTGCCTACCGGGGGGGGACTAGTAATTCACCCCTCCACTTT
>TRBJ2-1|.|.|TRBV11-1
CASSSALHRAGLYNEQFF
TGTGCCAGCAGCTCCGCCCTACACAGGGCCGGGTTATACAATGAGCAGTTCTTC
>TRBJ1-4|.|many|TRBV20-1
CSATSNGEKLFF
TGCAGTGCTACGTCGAATGGCGAAAAACTGTTTTTT